Presented here are 14 T cell receptor beta chains from one specimen sequenced in a study of cytomegalovirus exposure and HLA in healthy donors. 13 Jbeta primers and 60 Vbeta primers were used for the PCR. Generated by immunoSEQ multiplex PCR, the TCRdb table keeps only in-frame clones and is missing some. This table has 200,000 to 250,000 clones, almost 80% appearing once. Sequenced sample: PBMCs. The receptors shown here come from a man younger than 35 in good health and CMV-seronegative.

The chain links TRBV5-8 to TRBJ2-4, with D possibly matching TRBD1 (6 bases). Germline lookup yields CDR1 SGHTS and CDR2 YDEGEE. V lost 3 bases, J lost 0 bases, and 13 bases lay in between. This CDR3 has 16 amino acids. CDR3 DNA sequence: TGTGCCAGCAGCTCGAGGGACATATTAGCCAAAAACATTCAGTACTTC. It encodes CASSSRDILAKNIQYF.

The gene calls are TRBV7-8 and TRBJ2-1; the D gene is possibly TRBD2 (6 bases). Germline V gene data show CDR1 as SGHVS and CDR2 as FQNEAQ. The length of the CDR3 is 14 residues. Trimming stripped 6 bases from V and 6 bases from J, with 15 bases between. CDR3 sequence: CASRGGKGGNEQFF. CDR3 DNA: TGTGCCAGCAGGGGGGGAAAGGGCGGCAATGAGCAGTTCTTC.

This rearrangement joins TRBV19 to TRBJ2-6; D might be TRBD1 (5 bases). Germline-derived CDR1 and CDR2 are LNHDA and SQIVND (reference sequence). This CDR3 has 15 amino acids. V lost 3 bases to trimming and J lost 2 bases, with 8 bases between them. CDR3 nucleotide sequence: TGTGCCAGTAGTATCAGGGATACTGGGGCCAACGTCCTGACTTTC. It yields the protein CASSIRDTGANVLTF.

This sequence joins TRBV27 and TRBJ2-7; TRBD1 matches 12 bases. J gave up 2 bases and V 6 bases, and 8 bases lay outside the gene matches. This CDR3 region has 16 residues. CDR1 and CDR2 from the germline V gene are MNHEY and SMNVEV (reference sequence). The CDR3 nucleotides read TGTGCCAGCAGCCCCGCGTGGGACAGGGGGCCCTACGAGCAGTACTTC. Translation gives CASSPAWDRGPYEQYF.

This chain connects TRBV6-6 to TRBJ2-3; 7 nucleotides agree with TRBD2. With 0 bases clipped from V and 0 bases from J, the junction kept 3 bases outside the gene matches. Per germline, CDR1 MNHNY and CDR2 SVGAGI (reference sequence). The length of the CDR3 is 16 residues. This CDR3 reads CASSYSLADSTDTQYF. CDR3 coding DNA: TGTGCCAGCAGTTACTCTCTAGCGGATAGCACAGATACGCAGTATTTT.

A single count supports this clone. V and J are TRBV27 and TRBJ1-2, with 10 bases lining up with TRBD1. The length of the CDR3 is 18 residues. Germline values: CDR1 MNHEY, CDR2 SMNVEV (reference sequence). Trimming cost V 8 bases and J 1 base; bases outside gene matches: 16. The CDR3 bases are TGTGCCAGCGGGTCTCCCCGCAGGGGACAGGGGAGTAACTATGGCTACACCTTC. Its protein product is CASGSPRRGQGSNYGYTF.

The chain has TRBV6-5 and TRBJ2-7; 7 bases align to TRBD1. Germline V gene data show CDR1 as MNHEY and CDR2 as SVGAGI. With V trimmed by 5 bases and J by 4 bases, 5 bases remained unmatched. CDR3 length: 13 residues. CDR3 in amino acids: CASSLKQGYEQYF. The CDR3 DNA sequence: TGTGCCAGCAGTCTAAAACAGGGGTACGAGCAGTACTTC.

This chain connects TRBV28 to TRBJ2-1; D gene unclear. Trimming removed 7 bases at V and 0 bases at J, with 10 bases between. There are 14 residues in the CDR3. The germline CDR1 and CDR2 sequences are MDHEN and SYDVKM. Here the CDR3 reads CASMPLSSYNEQFF. DNA of the CDR3: TGTGCCAGCATGCCGTTGAGCTCCTACAATGAGCAGTTCTTC. Looking up the rest from reference TRBV28 and TRBJ2-1 gives the full variable domain: DVKVTQSSRYLVKRTGEKVFLECVQDMDHENMFWYRQDPGLGLRLIYFSYDVKMKEKGDIPEGYSVSREKKERFSLILESASTNQTSMYLCASMPLSSYNEQFFGPGTRLTVL.

This clone has only a few counts. The V and J genes are TRBV27 and TRBJ1-4, with TRBD1 as a possible D gene (6 bases). The CDR3 sequence is 14 residues long. Germline CDR1 reads MNHEY; CDR2 reads SMNVEV (reference sequence). Trimming removed 3 bases from V and 4 bases from J, with 9 bases in between. The CDR3 reads CASSLGANNEKLFF. The CDR3 DNA follows: TGTGCCAGCAGTTTGGGGGCGAATAATGAAAAACTGTTTTTT.

The gene calls are TRBV19 and TRBJ1-3; D is undetermined. The V end lost 4 bases, the J end lost 8 bases, and 6 bases lay between the germline ends. Looked up from germline, CDR1 is LNHDA and CDR2 is SQIVND (reference sequence). The CDR3 spans 11 residues. CDR3 sequence (DNA): TGTGCCAGTAGTAAGCGGGACACCATATATTTT. It encodes CASSKRDTIYF.

J is TRBJ1-1 and V is TRBV5-6, with D tentatively TRBD1 (5 bases). The length of the CDR3 is 14 residues. Deletions cut 2 bases from V and 4 bases from J, with 12 bases between. Looked up from germline, CDR1 is SGHDT and CDR2 is YYEEEE. The CDR3 sequence: CASSFRVTGTEAFF. CDR3 bases: TGTGCCAGCAGCTTCAGGGTAACGGGCACTGAAGCTTTCTTT.

The rearrangement links TRBV18 to TRBJ1-1, with D perhaps matching TRBD1 (5 bases). Trimming shortened V by 6 bases and J by 4 bases, and 15 bases separated the two germline ends. Germline CDR1 reads KGHSH; CDR2 reads LQKENI. The CDR3 is 14 residues long. The DNA of the CDR3 is TGTGCCAGCTCGACGACGGGGGATGGCACTGAAGCTTTCTTT. Residues: CASSTTGDGTEAFF.

Comment on this clone: Germline and junction disagree at one end, which may indicate a read error. This chain connects TRBV7-7 to TRBJ2-2, with TRBD2 matching 8 bases. Germline loops: CDR1 SSHAT, CDR2 FNYEAQ (reference sequence). The CDR3 totals 16 residues. CDR3: CASSLAGLVNTGELFF. The CDR3 region has the DNA TGTGCTAGCAGCTTAGCGGGACTAGTGAACACCGGGGAGCTGTTTTTT.

This clone appeared once. This chain links TRBV9 with TRBJ2-7; 14 bases are a match to TRBD2. The germline V gene has CDR1 SGDLS and CDR2 YYNGEE. V was clipped by 0 bases and J by 3 bases; unmatched bases: 11. There are 19 residues in the CDR3. The CDR3 region has the DNA TGTGCCAGCAGCGTAGGGCTTGGACTAGCGGGAGGCCCTTACTACGAGCAGTACTTC. It codes for CASSVGLGLAGGPYYEQYF.